The 7 T cell receptor beta chains presented below share a single source sample, sequenced in a study of Ad26.COV2.S vaccination and SARS-CoV-2 variants (dated by TCRdb to the early 2020s). Libraries were built with the immunoSEQ multiplex PCR assay. TCRdb provides this immuneACCESS table in a form limited to in-frame rearrangements. Some clones are lacking; in checked studies, under half of them reflect an unresolved V gene, and why the rest are absent is not known. This sample lists 410,000 or so clones; over 75% were detected once. Of the sample, less than 15% is held by the ten largest clones. The treatment or condition label for this specimen denotes: some 19 received Ad26.COV2.S at low or high dose, single or two shots; 5 received placebo; per-sample allocation not given. Repertoires of vaccine and placebo recipients were sequenced from samples collected on day 63 after the first injection.

Specimen: peripheral blood, collected in a trial of Ad26.COV2.S vaccine versus placebo. All receptors come from a person aged 18-65 years who received the Ad26.COV2.S COVID-19 vaccine or a placebo.

The chain combines TRBV5-4 with TRBJ2-7; possibly TRBD1 or TRBD2 for D (5 bases each). CDR3 size: 13 residues. V dropped 5 bases and J dropped 2 bases, with 11 bases sitting between them. Germline values: CDR1 SGHNT, CDR2 YYREEE (reference sequence). This CDR3 reads CASRPGPTYEQYF. For the CDR3, the DNA is TGTGCCAGCAGACCGGGACCGACCTACGAGCAGTACTTC. The full variable domain, rest sourced from reference TRBV5-4 and TRBJ2-7, is ETGVTQSPTHLIKTRGQQVTLRCSSQSGHNTVSWYQQALGQGPQFIFQYYREEENGRGNFPPRFSGLQFPNYSSELNVNALELDDSALYLCASRPGPTYEQYFGPGTRLTVT.

This clone was observed a few times. The chain has TRBV9 and TRBJ1-5, with TRBD1 identical over 7 bases. Losses at the gene ends were 4 bases for V and 7 bases for J; bases not matched to a gene: 17. The CDR3 length is 17 residues. Looked up from germline, CDR1 is SGDLS and CDR2 is YYNGEE. The CDR3 is CASSLGPTGAVGQPQHF. CDR3 coding DNA: TGTGCCAGCAGCCTGGGCCCTACAGGGGCTGTCGGGCAGCCCCAGCATTTT.

The chain joins TRBV6-2 or TRBV6-3 to TRBJ2-5, with no clear D. This CDR3 is built from 12 residues. Germline V gene data show CDR1 as MNHEY and CDR2 as SVGEGT. V lost 6 bases and J 1 base, leaving 6 bases between the germline ends. In DNA, the CDR3 is TGTGCCAGCAGCCAGTCCCAAGAGACCCAGTACTTC. Its translation is CASSQSQETQYF.

This clone was counted a few times. The chain uses TRBV20-1 and TRBJ1-1; no definite D call. The germline V gene has CDR1 DFQATT and CDR2 SNEGSKA (reference sequence). This CDR3 spans 13 amino acids. V was trimmed by 3 bases and J by 0 bases, leaving 8 bases between them. Here the CDR3 DNA reads TGCAGTGCTAGTGCACAGATGAACACTGAAGCTTTCTTT. This sequence encodes CSASAQMNTEAFF.

The chain joins TRBV20-1 to TRBJ2-1; D call uncertain. V dropped 1 base and J dropped 10 bases, with 8 bases sitting between them. The CDR3 is 11 residues long. In germline, CDR1 is DFQATT, CDR2 SNEGSKA (reference sequence). CDR3 in amino acids: CSARVRREQFF. CDR3 in DNA: TGCAGTGCTAGAGTACGCAGGGAGCAGTTCTTC.

This chain joins TRBV5-3 and TRBJ1-1, with D unclear. TRBV5-3 is treated as an ORF (open reading frame) with a function not yet certain. The CDR3 spans 11 residues. V lost 2 bases to trimming and J lost 11 bases, with 10 bases between them. The CDR3 is CARSLSSAAFF. DNA of the CDR3: TGTGCCAGAAGCTTAAGCAGTGCGGCTTTCTTT.

This sequence joins TRBV21-1 and TRBJ2-7. TRBV21-1 is assigned pseudogene status. The CDR3 is 14 amino acids. CDR3 loop: CASSEAGSSYEQYF. The DNA of the CDR3 is TGTGCCAGCAGCGAAGCAGGGTCCTCCTACGAGCAGTACTTC.